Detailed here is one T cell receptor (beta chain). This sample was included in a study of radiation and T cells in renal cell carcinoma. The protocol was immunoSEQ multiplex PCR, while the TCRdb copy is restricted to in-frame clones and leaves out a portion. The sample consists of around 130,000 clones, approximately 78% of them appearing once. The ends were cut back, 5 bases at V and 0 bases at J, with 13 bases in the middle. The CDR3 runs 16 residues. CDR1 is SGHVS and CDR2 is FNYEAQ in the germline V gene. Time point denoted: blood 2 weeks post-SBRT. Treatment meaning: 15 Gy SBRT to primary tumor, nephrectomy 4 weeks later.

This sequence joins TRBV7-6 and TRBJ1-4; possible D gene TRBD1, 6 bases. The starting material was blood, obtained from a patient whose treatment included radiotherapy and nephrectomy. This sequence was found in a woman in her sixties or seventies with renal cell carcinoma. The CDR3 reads CASSPRQVATNEKLFF. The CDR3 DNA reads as TGTGCCAGCAGCCCACGACAGGTTGCAACTAATGAAAAACTGTTTTTT.